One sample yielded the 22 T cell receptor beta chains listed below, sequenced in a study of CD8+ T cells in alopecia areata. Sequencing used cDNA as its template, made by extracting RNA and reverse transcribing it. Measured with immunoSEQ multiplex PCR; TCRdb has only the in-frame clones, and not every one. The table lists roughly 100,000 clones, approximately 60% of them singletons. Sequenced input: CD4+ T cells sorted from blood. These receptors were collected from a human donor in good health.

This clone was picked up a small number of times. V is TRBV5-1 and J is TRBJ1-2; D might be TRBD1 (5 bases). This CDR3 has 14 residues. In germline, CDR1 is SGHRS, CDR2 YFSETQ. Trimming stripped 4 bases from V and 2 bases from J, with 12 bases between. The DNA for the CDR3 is TGCGCCAGCAGCCCGGGACTCGAGAACTATGGCTACACCTTC. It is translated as CASSPGLENYGYTF. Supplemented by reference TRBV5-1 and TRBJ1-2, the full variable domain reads KAGVTQTPRYLIKTRGQQVTLSCSPISGHRSVSWYQQTPGQGLQFLFEYFSETQRNKGNFPGRFSGRQFSNSRSEMNVSTLELGDSALYLCASSPGLENYGYTFGSGTRLTVV.

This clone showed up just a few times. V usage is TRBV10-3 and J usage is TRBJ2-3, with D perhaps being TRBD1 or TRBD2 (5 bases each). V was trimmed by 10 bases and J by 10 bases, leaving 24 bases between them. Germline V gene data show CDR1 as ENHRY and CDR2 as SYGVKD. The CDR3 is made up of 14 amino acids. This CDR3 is CATGREGQGGPQYF. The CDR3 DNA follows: TGTGCCACGGGGCGTGAGGGCCAGGGTGGGCCGCAGTATTTT.

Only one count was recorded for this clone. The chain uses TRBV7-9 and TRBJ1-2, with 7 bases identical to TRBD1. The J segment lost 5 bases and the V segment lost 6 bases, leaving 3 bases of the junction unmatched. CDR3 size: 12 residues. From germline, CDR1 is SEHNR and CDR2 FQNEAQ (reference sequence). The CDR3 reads CASSWDRYGYTF. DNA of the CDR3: TGTGCCAGCAGTTGGGACAGATATGGCTACACCTTC.

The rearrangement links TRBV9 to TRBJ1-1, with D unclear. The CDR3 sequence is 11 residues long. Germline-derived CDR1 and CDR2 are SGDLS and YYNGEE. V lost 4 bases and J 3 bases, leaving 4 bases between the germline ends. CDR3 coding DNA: TGTGCCAGCAGCAGGGACACTGAAGCTTTCTTT. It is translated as CASSRDTEAFF.

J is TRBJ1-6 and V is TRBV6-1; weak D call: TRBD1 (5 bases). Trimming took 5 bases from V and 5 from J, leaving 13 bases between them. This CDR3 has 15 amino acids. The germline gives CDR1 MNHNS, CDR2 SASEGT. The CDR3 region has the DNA TGTGCCAGCAGTCCTTTATCACAGGATAATTCACCCCTCCACTTT. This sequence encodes CASSPLSQDNSPLHF.

The CDR3, as DNA: TGTGCCAGCAGTGAAGTACCGCTAGTAGCTGAGACCCAGTACTTC. Encoded protein: CASSEVPLVAETQYF. V gene TRBV6-1 combines with J gene TRBJ2-5, with no clear D. The germline CDR1 and CDR2 sequences are MNHNS and SASEGT. Trimming took 1 base from V and 5 from J, leaving 14 bases between them. The CDR3 extends over 15 amino acids.

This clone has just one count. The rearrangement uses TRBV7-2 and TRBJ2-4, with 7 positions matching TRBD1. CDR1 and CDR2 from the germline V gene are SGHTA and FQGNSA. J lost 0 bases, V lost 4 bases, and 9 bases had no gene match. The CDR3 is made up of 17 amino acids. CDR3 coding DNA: TGTGCCAGCAGCTCAGGACCCGGACAGGCAGCCAAAAACATTCAGTACTTC. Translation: CASSSGPGQAAKNIQYF.

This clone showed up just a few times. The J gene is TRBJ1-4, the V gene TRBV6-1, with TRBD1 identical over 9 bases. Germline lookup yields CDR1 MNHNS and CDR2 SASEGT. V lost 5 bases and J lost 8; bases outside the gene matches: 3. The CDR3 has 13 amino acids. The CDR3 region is CASSLGQGEKLFF. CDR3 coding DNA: TGTGCCAGCAGTTTAGGACAGGGGGAAAAACTGTTTTTT.

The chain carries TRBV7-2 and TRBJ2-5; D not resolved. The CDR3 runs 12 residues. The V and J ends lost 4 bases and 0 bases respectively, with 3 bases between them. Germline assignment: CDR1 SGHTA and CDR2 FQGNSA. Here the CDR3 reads CASSSYQETQYF. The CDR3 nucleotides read TGTGCCAGCAGCTCGTACCAAGAGACCCAGTACTTC.

The CDR3 sequence is CASSLVDGNSPLHF. CDR3 sequence (DNA): TGTGCCAGCAGCTTGGTAGACGGTAATTCACCCCTCCACTTT. The chain couples TRBV5-8 to TRBJ1-6; D remains unclear. There are 14 residues in the CDR3. Trimming shortened V by 0 bases and J by 6 bases, and 7 bases separated the two germline ends. Germline CDR1 and CDR2: SGHTS and YDEGEE.

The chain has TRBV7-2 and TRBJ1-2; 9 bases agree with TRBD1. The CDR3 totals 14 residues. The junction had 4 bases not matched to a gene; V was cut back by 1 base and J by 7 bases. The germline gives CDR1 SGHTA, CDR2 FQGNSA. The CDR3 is CASSLGGQGSGYTF. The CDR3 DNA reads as TGTGCCAGCAGCTTAGGGGGACAGGGAAGTGGCTACACCTTC.

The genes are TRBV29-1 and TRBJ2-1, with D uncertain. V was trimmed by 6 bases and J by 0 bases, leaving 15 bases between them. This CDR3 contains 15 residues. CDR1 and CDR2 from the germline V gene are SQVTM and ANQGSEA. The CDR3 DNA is TGCAGCGTCAAAGTGACGGATAGCTCCTACAATGAGCAGTTCTTC. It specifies CSVKVTDSSYNEQFF.

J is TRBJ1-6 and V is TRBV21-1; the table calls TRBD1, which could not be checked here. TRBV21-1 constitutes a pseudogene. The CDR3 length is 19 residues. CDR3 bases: TGTGCCAGCGGCCTAGACAGGGGGCGTTTGCTTCTGGGGAATTCACCCCTCCACTTT. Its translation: CASGLDRGRLLLGNSPLHF.

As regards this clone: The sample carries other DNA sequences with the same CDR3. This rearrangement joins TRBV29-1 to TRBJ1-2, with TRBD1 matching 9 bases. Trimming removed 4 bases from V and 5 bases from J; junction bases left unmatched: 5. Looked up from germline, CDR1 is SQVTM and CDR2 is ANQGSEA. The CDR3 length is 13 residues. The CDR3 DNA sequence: TGCAGCGTTGGGACAGGGGAAAATTATGGCTACACCTTC. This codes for CSVGTGENYGYTF.

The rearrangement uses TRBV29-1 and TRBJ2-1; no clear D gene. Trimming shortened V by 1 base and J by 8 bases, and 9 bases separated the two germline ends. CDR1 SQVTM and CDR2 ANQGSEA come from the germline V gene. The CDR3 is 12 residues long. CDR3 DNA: TGCAGCGTTGAAGGGGCTCGGGATGAGCAGTTCTTC. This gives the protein CSVEGARDEQFF.

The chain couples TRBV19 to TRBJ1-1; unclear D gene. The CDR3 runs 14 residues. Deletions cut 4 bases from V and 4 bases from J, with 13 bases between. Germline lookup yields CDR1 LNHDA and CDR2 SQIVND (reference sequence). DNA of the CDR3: TGTGCCAGTAGTACCATGGGTTTGGGCACTGAAGCTTTCTTT. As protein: CASSTMGLGTEAFF.

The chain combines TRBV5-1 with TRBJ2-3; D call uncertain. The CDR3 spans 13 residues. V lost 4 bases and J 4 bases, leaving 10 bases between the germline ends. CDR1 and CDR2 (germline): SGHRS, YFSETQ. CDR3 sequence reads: CASSLRPADTQYF. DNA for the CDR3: TGCGCCAGCAGCCTAAGACCGGCAGATACGCAGTATTTT.

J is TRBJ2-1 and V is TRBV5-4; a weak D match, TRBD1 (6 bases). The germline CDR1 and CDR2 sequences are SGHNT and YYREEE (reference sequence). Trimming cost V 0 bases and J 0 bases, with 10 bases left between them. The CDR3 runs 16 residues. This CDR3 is CASSLGSRGSYNEQFF. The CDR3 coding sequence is TGTGCCAGCAGCTTGGGTTCCAGGGGCTCCTACAATGAGCAGTTCTTC.

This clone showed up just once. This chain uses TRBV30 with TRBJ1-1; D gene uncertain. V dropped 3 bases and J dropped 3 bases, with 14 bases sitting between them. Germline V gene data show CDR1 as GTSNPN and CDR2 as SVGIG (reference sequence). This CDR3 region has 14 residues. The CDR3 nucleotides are TGTGCCTGGAGGGTAAGGGAGCTGGACACTGAAGCTTTCTTT. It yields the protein CAWRVRELDTEAFF. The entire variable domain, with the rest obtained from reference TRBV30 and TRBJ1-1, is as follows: SQTIHQWPATLVQPVGSPLSLECTVEGTSNPNLYWYRQAAGRGLQLLFYSVGIGQISSEVPQNLSASRPQDRQFILSSKKLLLSDSGFYLCAWRVRELDTEAFFGQGTRLTVV.

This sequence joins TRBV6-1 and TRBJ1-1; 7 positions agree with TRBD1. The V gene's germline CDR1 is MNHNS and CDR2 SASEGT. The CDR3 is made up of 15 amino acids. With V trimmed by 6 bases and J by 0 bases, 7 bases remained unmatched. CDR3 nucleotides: TGTGCCAGCAGGGAGAACAGGGGAGTGAACACTGAAGCTTTCTTT. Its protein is CASRENRGVNTEAFF.

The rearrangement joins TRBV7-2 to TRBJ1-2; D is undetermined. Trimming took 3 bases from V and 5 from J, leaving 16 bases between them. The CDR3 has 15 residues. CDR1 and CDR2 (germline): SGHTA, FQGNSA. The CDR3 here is CASSLRAEGIYGYTF. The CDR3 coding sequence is TGTGCCAGCAGCTTGAGGGCGGAGGGAATATATGGCTACACCTTC. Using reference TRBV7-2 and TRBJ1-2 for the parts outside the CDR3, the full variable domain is GAGVSQSPSNKVTEKGKDVELRCDPISGHTALYWYRQSLGQGLEFLIYFQGNSAPDKSGLPSDRFSAERTGGSVSTLTIQRTQQEDSAVYLCASSLRAEGIYGYTFGSGTRLTVV.

The CDR3 region has the DNA TGTGCCAGCAGCCCCAGGGGGATCTCCTACGAGCAGTACTTC. Translated: CASSPRGISYEQYF. The gene calls are TRBV7-2 and TRBJ2-7, with 7 nucleotides matching TRBD1. CDR1 is SGHTA, CDR2 FQGNSA, per germline. This CDR3 comprises 14 residues. Losses at the gene ends were 5 bases for V and 0 bases for J; bases not matched to a gene: 4.